The sequence of this T cell receptor beta chain was determined in a study of tumour-infiltrating T cells in Burkitt lymphoma. V lost 6 bases, J lost 4 bases, and 21 bases lay in between. Looked up from germline, CDR1 is SQVTM and CDR2 is ANQGSEA. The CDR3 consists of 15 residues. Whole-study results and caveats: Public clonotypes, several, appeared across numerous Burkitt lymphoma patients.

Assay: immunoSEQ multiplex PCR; the TCRdb copy retains only in-frame clones and omits some. This repertoire shows about 46,000 clones, approximately 31% found once; its top ten account for roughly 2.8%. This clone showed up just a few times. Its antigen is not known. V gene TRBV29-1 combines with J gene TRBJ1-1; D remains ambiguous. Specimen: tumor tissue. The TCR was taken from a human donor with Burkitt lymphoma. Written as DNA, the CDR3 is TGCAGCGTCCAAGAAGGACCGCCGAGGTCCACTGAAGCTTTCTTT. Translated: CSVQEGPPRSTEAFF. The full variable domain, with the rest looked up from reference TRBV29-1 and TRBJ1-1, is SAVISQKPSRDICQRGTSLTIQCQVDSQVTMMFWYRQQPGQSLTLIATANQGSEATYESGFVIDKFPISRPNLTFSTLTVSNMSPEDSSIYLCSVQEGPPRSTEAFFGQGTRLTVV.